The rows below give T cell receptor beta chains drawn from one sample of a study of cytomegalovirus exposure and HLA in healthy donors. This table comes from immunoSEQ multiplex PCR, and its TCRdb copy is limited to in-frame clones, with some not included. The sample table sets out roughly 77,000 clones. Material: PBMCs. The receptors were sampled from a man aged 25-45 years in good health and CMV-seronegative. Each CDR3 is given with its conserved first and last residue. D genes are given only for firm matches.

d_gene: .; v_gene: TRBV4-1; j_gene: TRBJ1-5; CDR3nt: TGCGCCAGCAGCCAAGGTTTCACGGTGGGGGCGAATCAGCCCCAGCATTTT; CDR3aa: CASSQGFTVGANQPQHF
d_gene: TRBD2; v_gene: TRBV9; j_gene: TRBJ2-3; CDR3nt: TGTGCCAGCAGCGCAACAGACGGGGGGGCGGAAGCAGATACGCAGTATTTT; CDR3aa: CASSATDGGAEADTQYF
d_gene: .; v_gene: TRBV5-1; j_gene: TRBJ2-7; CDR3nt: TGCGCCAGCAGCTTGGTCCGTTCGTACGAGCAGTACTTC; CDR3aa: CASSLVRSYEQYF
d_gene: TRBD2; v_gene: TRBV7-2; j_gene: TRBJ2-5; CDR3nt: TGTGCCAGCAGCTTCCGAAGACTAGCGGAGAAGGGGGAGACCCAGTACTTC; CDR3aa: CASSFRRLAEKGETQYF
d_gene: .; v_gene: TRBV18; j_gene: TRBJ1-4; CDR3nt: TGTGCCAGCTCACCGGGACTGGGAGGAAAACTGTTTTTT; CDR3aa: CASSPGLGGKLFF
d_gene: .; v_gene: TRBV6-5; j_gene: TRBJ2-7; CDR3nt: TGTGCCAGCAGAAGAGCAGACAGGAGCTCCTACGAGCAGTACTTC; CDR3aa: CASRRADRSSYEQYF
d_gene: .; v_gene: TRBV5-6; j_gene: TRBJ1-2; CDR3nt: TGTGCCAGCAGCGCCCCCCGGGGGAGCTATGGCTACACCTTC; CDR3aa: CASSAPRGSYGYTF
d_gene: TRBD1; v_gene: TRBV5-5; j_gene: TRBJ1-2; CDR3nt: TGTGCCAGCAGCGCAGGGGGGAATGGCTACACCTTC; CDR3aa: CASSAGGNGYTF
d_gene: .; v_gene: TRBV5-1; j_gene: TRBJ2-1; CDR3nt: TGCGCCAGCAGCTGGCTAGGGGTCAATGAGCAGTTCTTC; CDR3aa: CASSWLGVNEQFF
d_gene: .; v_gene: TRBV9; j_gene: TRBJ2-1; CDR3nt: TGTGCCAGCAGCGTAGGCGGGGCGCCGGTTTACAATGAGCAGTTCTTC; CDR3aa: CASSVGGAPVYNEQFF
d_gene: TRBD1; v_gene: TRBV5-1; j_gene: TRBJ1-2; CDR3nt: TGCGCCAGCAGCTATGGGACAGGGGAAGGCTACACCTTC; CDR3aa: CASSYGTGEGYTF
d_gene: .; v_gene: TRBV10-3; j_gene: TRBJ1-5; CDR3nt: TGTGCCATCAGTGAGTCGTACAGCCCCAGGTCCCAGCATTTT; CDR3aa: CAISESYSPRSQHF
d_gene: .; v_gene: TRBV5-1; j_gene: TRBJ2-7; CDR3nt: TGCGCCAGCAGCCTGACACTTTCCTACGAGCAGTACTTC; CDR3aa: CASSLTLSYEQYF
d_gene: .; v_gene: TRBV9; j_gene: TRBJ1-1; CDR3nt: TGTGCCAGCAGCGATATAGGACACATGAACACTGAAGCTTTCTTT; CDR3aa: CASSDIGHMNTEAFF
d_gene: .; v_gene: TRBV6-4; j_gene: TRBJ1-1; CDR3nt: TGTGCCAGCAGTGACTCGAGGCAGCTAATGCCAGCTTTCTTT; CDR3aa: CASSDSRQLMPAFF
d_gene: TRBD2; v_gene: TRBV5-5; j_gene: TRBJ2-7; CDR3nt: TGTGCCAGCATCTCGGGGACTAGCGGGATTTACGAGCAGTACTTC; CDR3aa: CASISGTSGIYEQYF
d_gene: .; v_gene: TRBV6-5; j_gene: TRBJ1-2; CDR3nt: TGTGCCAGCAGCCCCTCTCACAGCTTATATGGCTACACCTTC; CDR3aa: CASSPSHSLYGYTF
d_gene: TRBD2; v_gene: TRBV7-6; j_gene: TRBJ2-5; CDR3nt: TGTGCCAGCAGCTTAGTAGCGGGGGGAGAGACCCAGTACTTC; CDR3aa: CASSLVAGGETQYF
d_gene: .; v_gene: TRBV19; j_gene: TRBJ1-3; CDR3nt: TGTGCCAGTAGTATGACAGAGCTGAGAAACACCATATATTTT; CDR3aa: CASSMTELRNTIYF
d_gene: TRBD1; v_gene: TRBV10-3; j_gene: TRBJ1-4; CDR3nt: TGTGCCATCAGAGTCTCCGGGACAGATAATGAAAAACTGTTTTTT; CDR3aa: CAIRVSGTDNEKLFF
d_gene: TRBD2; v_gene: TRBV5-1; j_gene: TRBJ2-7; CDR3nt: TGCGCCAGCAGCTTGGCTCTAGCGGGCCCATCCTACGAGCAGTACTTC; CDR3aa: CASSLALAGPSYEQYF
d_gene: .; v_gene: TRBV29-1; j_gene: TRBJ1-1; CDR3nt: TGCAGCGCCTCCCTCACAGTCATGAACACTGAAGCTTTCTTT; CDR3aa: CSASLTVMNTEAFF
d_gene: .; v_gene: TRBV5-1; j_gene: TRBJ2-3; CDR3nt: TGCGCCAGCAGCTTGGGCAACGGGGGAACTAGCACAGATACGCAGTATTTT; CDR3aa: CASSLGNGGTSTDTQYF
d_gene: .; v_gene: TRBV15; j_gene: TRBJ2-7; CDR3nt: TGTGCCACCAGCAGACAGGACACTTTAACCTACGAGCAGTACTTC; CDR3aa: CATSRQDTLTYEQYF
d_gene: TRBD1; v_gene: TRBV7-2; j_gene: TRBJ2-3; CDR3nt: TGTGCCAGCAGCTTAGGACAGGGGGGCGCAGATACGCAGTATTTT; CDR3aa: CASSLGQGGADTQYF
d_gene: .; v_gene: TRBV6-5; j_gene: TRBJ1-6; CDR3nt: TGTGCCAGCAGTTACTCTCCGGGTAATTCACCCCTCCACTTT; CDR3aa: CASSYSPGNSPLHF
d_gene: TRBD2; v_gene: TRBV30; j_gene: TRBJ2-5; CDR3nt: TGTGCCTGGAATAGACTAGCGGTCCAAGAGACCCAGTACTTC; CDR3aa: CAWNRLAVQETQYF
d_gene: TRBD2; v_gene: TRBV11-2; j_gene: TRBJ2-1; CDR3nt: TGTGCCAGCAGCTTAGGGTCCAGCGGGGGGCATGAGCAGTTCTTC; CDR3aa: CASSLGSSGGHEQFF
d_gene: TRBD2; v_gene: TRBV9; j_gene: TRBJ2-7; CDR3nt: TGTGCCAGCAGCGTAGGAGGGACTACCTACGAGCAGTACTTC; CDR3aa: CASSVGGTTYEQYF
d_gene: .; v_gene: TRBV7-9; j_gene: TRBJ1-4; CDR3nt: TGTGCCAGCAGCTTAGGAGACGGGACTGCAACTAATGAAAAACTGTTTTTT; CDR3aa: CASSLGDGTATNEKLFF
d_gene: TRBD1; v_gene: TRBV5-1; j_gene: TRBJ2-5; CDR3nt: TGCGCCAGCAGCAGGACCCGGGACAGGGGTATCGGGACCCAGTACTTC; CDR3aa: CASSRTRDRGIGTQYF
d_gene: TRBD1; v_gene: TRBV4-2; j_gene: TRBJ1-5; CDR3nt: TGTGCCAGCAGCCAAGGTGAGACAGGGGACAATCAGCCCCAGCATTTT; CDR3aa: CASSQGETGDNQPQHF
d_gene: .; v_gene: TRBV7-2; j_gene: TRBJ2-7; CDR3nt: TGTGCCAGCAGCCCAACGGGTTCCTACGAGCAGTACTTC; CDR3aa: CASSPTGSYEQYF
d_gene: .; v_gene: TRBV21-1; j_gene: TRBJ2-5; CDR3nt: TGTGCCAGCAGCCCGACAGGGGCCCAGGGAGAGACCCAGTACTTC; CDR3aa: CASSPTGAQGETQYF
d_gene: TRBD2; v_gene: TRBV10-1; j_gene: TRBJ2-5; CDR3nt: TGCGCCAGCAGTCGGGGGGACCCCCAAGAGACCCAGTACTTC; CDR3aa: CASSRGDPQETQYF
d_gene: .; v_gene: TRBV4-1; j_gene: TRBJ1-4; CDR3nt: TGCGCCAGCAGCCAAGAAGGCGGGCTAAGGGAAAAACTGTTTTTT; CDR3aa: CASSQEGGLREKLFF
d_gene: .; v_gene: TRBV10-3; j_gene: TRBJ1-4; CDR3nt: TGTGCCATCCGGGGGTCACCCTCAACTAATGAAAAACTGTTTTTT; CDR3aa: CAIRGSPSTNEKLFF
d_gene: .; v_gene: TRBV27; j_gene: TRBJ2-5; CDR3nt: TGTGCCAGCAGTTTTGCAGGGTCGAAGACCCAGTACTTC; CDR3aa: CASSFAGSKTQYF
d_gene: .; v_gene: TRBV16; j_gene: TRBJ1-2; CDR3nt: TGTGCCAGCAGCCAATCGTCTGGGAGGGGCTACACCTTC; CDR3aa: CASSQSSGRGYTF
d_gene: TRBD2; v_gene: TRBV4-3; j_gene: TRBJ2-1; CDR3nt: TGCGCCAGCAGCCAAGCGGTAAGCGGGAGCTCCTACAATGAGCAGTTCTTC; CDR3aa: CASSQAVSGSSYNEQFF
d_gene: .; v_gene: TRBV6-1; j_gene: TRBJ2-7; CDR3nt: TGTGCCAGCAGTGTCCACAGAGCCTACGAGCAGTACTTC; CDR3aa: CASSVHRAYEQYF
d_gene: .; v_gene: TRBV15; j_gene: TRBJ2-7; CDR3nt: TGTGCCACCAGCAGAGATTCGGCAGGGCAGCAGTACTTC; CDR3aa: CATSRDSAGQQYF
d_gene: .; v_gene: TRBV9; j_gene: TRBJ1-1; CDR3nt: TGTGCCAGCAGCCCTCGGGGGGACACTGAAGCTTTCTTT; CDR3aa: CASSPRGDTEAFF
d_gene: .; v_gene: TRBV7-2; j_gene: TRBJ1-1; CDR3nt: TGTGCCAGCAGTCAGACGACTCTGAACACTGAAGCTTTCTTT; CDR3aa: CASSQTTLNTEAFF
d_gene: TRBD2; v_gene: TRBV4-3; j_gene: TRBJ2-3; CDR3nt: TGCGCCAGCAGCCAAGGGGCTAGCGGGAGTACAGATACGCAGTATTTT; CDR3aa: CASSQGASGSTDTQYF
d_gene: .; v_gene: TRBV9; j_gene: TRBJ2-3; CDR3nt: TGTGCCAGCAGCGTAGCGACTATCACAGATACGCAGTATTTT; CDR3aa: CASSVATITDTQYF
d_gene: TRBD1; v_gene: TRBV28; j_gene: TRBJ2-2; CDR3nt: TGTGCCAGCAGTTTAGTCAGGGCGACAGGGCGCACCGGGGAGCTGTTTTTT; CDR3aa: CASSLVRATGRTGELFF
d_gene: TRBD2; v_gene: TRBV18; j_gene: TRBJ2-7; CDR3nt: TGTGCCAGCTCCCCACCTAGTGCTAGCGGCTTCTACGAGCAGTACTTC; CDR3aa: CASSPPSASGFYEQYF